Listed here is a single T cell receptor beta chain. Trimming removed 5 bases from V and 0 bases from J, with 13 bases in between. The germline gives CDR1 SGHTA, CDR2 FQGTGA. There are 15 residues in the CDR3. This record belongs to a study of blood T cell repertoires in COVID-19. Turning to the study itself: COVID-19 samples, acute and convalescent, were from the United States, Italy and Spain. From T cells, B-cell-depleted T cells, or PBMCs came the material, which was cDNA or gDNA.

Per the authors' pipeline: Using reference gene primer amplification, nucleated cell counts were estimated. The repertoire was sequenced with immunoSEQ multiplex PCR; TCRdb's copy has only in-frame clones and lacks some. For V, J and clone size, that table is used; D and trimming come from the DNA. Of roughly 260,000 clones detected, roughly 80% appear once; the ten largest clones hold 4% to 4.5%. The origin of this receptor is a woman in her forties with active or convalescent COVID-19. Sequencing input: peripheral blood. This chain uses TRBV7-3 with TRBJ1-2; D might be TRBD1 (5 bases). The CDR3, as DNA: TGTGCCAGCAGCATCACCGGGACTACTAACTATGGCTACACCTTC. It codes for CASSITGTTNYGYTF.